This T cell receptor beta chain stems from a study of OX40 agonist ivuxolimab in advanced cancers. Concerning the study at large: Ivuxolimab was a fully human IgG2 agonistic monoclonal antibody targeting the costimulatory receptor OX40 (CD134). Intravenous ivuxolimab was administered to patients every 2 weeks at six dose levels: 0.01, 0.1, 0.3, 1.5, 3 and 10 mg/kg. Of the roughly 54 patients in dose escalation, some 19 had hepatocellular carcinoma, some 15 had melanoma, 9 had renal cell carcinoma and 9 had head and neck cancer. In the dose-escalation cohort, roughly 82% of patients were male, and the mean age was around 65 years with a range of about 20 to 90. Patients were allowed to have had prior anti-PD-1, anti-PD-L1 or anti-CTLA-4 therapy, and more than 35% of the dose-escalation patients had been treated with checkpoint inhibitors. Partial responses were achieved by three dose-escalation patients, of whom one had hepatocellular carcinoma and two had cutaneous melanoma. Peripheral TCRbeta sequencing aimed to test whether ivuxolimab altered TCR sequence diversity and caused clonal T-cell expansion. The monotherapy dose-escalation portion (N ≈ 56 patients) of the phase I ivuxolimab trial is reported in the paper. Here is what the overall study found, with its caveats: In partial responders in the 0.1-3.0 mg/kg groups, normalized peripheral clonal expansion was found to be among the lowest, especially among CD8+ T cells. Low levels of normalized T-cell clonal expansion were also seen in some patients who did not respond. Which antigens the clonally expanded peripheral T cells were specific for was not determined. At doses of 0.1 to 3.0 mg/kg, clonal expansion of both CD4+ and CD8+ T cells in blood was seen between baseline and week 6. On average, CD8+ T cells showed more expanded clones than CD4+ T cells after ivuxolimab.

Genomic DNA was isolated from the sorted cells so that the TCRbeta CDR3 region could be sequenced. TCRbeta CDR3 regions were sequenced using the immunoSEQ Assay. Entries here come from immuneACCESS through TCRdb and include only in-frame sequences with V and J called. Some clones fail to appear in such tables; in the studies checked, an unresolved V gene covers under half of the shortfall, and the cause of the remainder is unknown. The sample records some 81,000 clones, roughly 91% of which are singletons. The ten largest clones capture around 6.5% of the sample. CDR1 and CDR2 were assigned from the germline V gene (reference sequence) as SEHNR and FQNEAQ. Compared with germline, V lacks 5 bases and J lacks 6 bases; bases without a gene match: 10. Including the terminal cysteine and phenylalanine, the CDR3 comprises 14 residues. Here the CDR3 DNA is all that survives: 42 bases in frame from base 1.

The trial excluded patients who had a history of autoimmune disease or were on systemic immunosuppression. Peripheral blood for TCR sequencing was collected from all dose cohorts at baseline, on cycle 4 day 1, and on cycle 7 day 1. The samples were drawn from a first-in-human, open-label, multicenter phase I dose-escalation trial of ivuxolimab. Adults with locally advanced or metastatic melanoma, renal cell, hepatocellular, or head and neck squamous cell carcinoma were enrolled in the trial. Before TCR sequencing, CD4+ and CD8+ T cells were separately sorted from peripheral blood. Remarks on this clone: Which antigen it targets is not known. One base away there is no much larger clone; base qualities are not given.

This sequence was found in an adult with an advanced solid tumor such as melanoma, head and neck, liver or kidney cancer. The V and J segments used are TRBV7-9 and TRBJ2-7; 7 central bases correspond to TRBD1. The sequences come from CD4+ or CD8+ T cells sorted from blood, collected in a trial of the OX40 agonist ivuxolimab. The CDR3 is CASSPRQGVSEQYF. The nucleotide sequence is given as TGTGCCAGCAGCCCCCGACAGGGAGTGAGCGAGCAGTACTTC.